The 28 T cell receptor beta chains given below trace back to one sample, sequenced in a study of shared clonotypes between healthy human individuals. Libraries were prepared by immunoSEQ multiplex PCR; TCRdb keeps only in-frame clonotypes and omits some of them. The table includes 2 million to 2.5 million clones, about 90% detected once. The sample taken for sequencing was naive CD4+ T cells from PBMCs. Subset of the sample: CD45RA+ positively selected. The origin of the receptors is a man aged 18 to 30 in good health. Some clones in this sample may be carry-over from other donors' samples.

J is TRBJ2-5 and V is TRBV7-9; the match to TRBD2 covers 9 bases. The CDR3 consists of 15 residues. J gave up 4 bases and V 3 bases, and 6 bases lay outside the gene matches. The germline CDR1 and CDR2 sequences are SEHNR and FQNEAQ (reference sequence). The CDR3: CASSFWAGGGETQYF. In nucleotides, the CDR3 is TGTGCCAGCAGCTTTTGGGCGGGAGGGGGAGAGACCCAGTACTTC.

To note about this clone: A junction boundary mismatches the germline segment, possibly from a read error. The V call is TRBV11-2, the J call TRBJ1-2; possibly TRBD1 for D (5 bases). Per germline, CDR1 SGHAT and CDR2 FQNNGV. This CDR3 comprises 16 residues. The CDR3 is CASSGQGRPFGYSYTF. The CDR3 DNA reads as TGTGCCAGCAGCGGACAAGGACGGCCTTTTGGCTATAGCTACACCTTC.

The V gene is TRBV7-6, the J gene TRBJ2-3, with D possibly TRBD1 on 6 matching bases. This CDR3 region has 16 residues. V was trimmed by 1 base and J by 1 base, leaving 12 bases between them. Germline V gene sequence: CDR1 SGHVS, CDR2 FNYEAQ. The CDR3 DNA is TGTGCCAGCAGCTTAGTCTTGGGACATCGCACAGATACGCAGTATTTT. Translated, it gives CASSLVLGHRTDTQYF.

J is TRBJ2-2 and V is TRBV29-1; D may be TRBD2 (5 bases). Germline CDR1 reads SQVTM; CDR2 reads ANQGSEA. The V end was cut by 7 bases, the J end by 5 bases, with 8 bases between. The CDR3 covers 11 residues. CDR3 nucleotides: TGCAGCGCTAGCCGTACCGGGGAGCTGTTTTTT. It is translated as CSASRTGELFF.

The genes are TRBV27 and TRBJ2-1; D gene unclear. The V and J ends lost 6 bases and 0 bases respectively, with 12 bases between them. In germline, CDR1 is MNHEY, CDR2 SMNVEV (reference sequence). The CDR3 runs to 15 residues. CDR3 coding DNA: TGTGCCAGCAGGAACCGGAAGAGCTCCTACAATGAGCAGTTCTTC. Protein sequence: CASRNRKSSYNEQFF.

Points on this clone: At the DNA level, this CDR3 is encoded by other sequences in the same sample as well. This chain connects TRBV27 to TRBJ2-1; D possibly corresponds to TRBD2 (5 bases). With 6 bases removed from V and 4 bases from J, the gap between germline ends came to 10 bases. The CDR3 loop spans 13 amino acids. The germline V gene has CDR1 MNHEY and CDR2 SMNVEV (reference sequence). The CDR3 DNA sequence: TGTGCCAGCAGCCCCGGACTTTACAATGAGCAGTTCTTC. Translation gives CASSPGLYNEQFF.

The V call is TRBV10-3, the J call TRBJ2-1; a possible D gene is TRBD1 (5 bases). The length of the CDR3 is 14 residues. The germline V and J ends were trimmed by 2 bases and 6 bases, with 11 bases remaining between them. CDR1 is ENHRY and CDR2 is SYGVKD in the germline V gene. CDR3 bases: TGTGCCATCAGTGAGGGGAATAGGGGCAATGAGCAGTTCTTC. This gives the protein CAISEGNRGNEQFF.

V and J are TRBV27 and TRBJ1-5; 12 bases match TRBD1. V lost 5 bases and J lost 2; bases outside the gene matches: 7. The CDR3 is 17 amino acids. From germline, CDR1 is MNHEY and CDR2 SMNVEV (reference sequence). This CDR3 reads CASSVGTGGGGNQPQHF. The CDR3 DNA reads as TGTGCCAGCAGTGTCGGGACAGGGGGCGGAGGCAATCAGCCCCAGCATTTT.

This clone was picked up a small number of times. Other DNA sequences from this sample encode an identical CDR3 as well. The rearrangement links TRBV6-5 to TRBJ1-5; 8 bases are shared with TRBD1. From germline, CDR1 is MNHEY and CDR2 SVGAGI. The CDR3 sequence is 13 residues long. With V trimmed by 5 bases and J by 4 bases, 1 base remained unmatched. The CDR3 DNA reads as TGTGCCAGCAGTCGACAGGGGAATCAGCCCCAGCATTTT. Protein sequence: CASSRQGNQPQHF.

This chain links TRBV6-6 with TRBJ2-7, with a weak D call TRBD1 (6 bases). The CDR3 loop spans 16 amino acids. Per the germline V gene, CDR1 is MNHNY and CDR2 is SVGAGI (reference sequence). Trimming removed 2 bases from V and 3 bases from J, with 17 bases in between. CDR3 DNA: TGTGCCAGCAGTTACGCCCCCGGACAGACGAACTACGAGCAGTACTTC. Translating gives CASSYAPGQTNYEQYF.

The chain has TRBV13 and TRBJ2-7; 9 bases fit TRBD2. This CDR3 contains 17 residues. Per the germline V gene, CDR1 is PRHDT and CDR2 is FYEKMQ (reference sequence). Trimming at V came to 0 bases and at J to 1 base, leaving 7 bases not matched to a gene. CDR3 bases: TGTGCCAGCAGCTTAGGTATAGCGGGAGCCCGGTCCTACGAGCAGTACTTC. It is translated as CASSLGIAGARSYEQYF.

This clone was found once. As DNA, the CDR3 is TGTGCCAGCAGCCAAGATCGTTCCCTCGCCATAGGCACCGGGGAGCTGTTTTTT. It specifies CASSQDRSLAIGTGELFF. The chain uses TRBV4-2 and TRBJ2-2; D remains unclear. The CDR3 has 18 amino acids. V was pared by 0 bases and J by 4 bases, with 18 bases between. The germline CDR1 and CDR2 sequences are LGHNA and YNFKEQ.

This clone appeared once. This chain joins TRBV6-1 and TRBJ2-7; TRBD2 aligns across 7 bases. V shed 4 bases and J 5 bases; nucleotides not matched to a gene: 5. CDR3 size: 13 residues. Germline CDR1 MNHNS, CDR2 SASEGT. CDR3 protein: CASSVGGVDEQYF. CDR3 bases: TGTGCCAGCAGTGTGGGGGGGGTGGACGAGCAGTACTTC.

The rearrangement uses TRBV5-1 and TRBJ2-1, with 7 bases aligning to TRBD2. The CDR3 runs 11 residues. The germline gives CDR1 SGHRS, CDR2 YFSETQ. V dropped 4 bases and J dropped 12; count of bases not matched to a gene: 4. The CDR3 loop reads CASSDAGVQFF. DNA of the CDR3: TGCGCCAGCAGCGACGCGGGAGTGCAGTTCTTC.

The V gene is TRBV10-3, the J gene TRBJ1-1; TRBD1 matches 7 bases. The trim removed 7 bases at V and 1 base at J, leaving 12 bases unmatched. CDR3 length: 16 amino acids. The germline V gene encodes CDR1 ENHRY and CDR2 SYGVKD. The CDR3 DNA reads TGTGCCATCACCTCACAGGGGCACGGTTCGAACACTGAAGCTTTCTTT. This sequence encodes CAITSQGHGSNTEAFF.

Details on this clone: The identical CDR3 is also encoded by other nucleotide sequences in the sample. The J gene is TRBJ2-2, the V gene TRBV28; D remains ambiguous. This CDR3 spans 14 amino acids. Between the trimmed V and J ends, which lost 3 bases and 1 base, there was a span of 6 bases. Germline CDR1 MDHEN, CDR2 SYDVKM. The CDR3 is CASSLGQNTGELFF. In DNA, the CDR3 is TGTGCCAGCAGTTTGGGCCAGAACACCGGGGAGCTGTTTTTT.

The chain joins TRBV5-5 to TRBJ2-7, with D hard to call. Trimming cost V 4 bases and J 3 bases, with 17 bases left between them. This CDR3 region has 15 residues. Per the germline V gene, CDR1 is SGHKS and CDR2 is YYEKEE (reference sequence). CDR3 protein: CASSRPQVGNYEQYF. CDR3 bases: TGTGCCAGCAGCCGACCCCAGGTAGGGAACTACGAGCAGTACTTC.

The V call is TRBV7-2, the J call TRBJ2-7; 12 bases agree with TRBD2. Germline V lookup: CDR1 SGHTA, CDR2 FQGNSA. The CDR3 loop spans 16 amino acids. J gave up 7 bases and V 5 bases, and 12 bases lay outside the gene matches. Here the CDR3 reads CASSQARLAGVEEQYF. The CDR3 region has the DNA TGTGCCAGCAGCCAAGCACGACTAGCGGGAGTAGAGGAGCAGTACTTC.

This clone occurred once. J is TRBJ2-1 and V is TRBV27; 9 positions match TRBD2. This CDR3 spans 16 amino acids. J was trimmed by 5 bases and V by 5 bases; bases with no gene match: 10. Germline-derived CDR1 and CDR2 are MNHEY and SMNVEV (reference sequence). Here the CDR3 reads CASSRLWSSGNNEQFF. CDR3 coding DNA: TGTGCCAGCAGTCGGCTTTGGTCTAGCGGGAACAATGAGCAGTTCTTC.

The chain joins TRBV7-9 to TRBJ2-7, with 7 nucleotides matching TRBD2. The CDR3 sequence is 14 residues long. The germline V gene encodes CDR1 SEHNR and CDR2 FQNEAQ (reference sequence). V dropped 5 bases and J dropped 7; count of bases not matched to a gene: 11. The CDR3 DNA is TGTGCCAGCAGCCTGACTAGCCGTCTGCAAGAGCAGTACTTC. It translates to CASSLTSRLQEQYF.

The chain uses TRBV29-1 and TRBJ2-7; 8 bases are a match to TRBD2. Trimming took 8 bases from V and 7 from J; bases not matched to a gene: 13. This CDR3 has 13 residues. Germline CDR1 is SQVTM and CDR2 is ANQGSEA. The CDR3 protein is CSLLAGRAREQYF. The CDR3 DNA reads TGCAGCCTCTTAGCGGGACGGGCGAGAGAGCAGTACTTC.

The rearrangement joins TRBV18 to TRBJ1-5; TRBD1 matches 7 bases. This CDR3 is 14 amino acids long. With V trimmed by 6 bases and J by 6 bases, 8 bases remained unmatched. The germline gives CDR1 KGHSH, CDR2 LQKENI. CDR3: CASSPDRARQPQHF. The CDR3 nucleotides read TGTGCCAGCTCGCCAGACAGGGCCCGTCAGCCCCAGCATTTT.

CDR3 DNA sequence: TGTGCCAGCACCCCCCGTACTAGCGTTTTATGCGAGCAGTACTTC. This sequence encodes CASTPRTSVLCEQYF. V is TRBV13 and J is TRBJ2-7; 7 nucleotides match TRBD2. J lost 6 bases, V lost 7 bases, and 15 bases had no gene match. Germline V gene sequence: CDR1 PRHDT, CDR2 FYEKMQ (reference sequence). The CDR3 consists of 15 residues.

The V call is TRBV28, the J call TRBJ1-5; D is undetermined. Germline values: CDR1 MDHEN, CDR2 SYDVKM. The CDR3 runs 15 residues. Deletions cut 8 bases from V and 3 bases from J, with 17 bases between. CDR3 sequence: CASLTFTPFNQPQHF. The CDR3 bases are TGTGCCAGCCTAACGTTCACGCCATTCAATCAGCCCCAGCATTTT.

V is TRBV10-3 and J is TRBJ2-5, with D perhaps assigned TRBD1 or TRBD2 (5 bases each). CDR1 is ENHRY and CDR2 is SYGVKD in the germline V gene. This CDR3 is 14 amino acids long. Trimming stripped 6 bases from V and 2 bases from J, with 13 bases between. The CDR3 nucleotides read TGTGCCATCAGGAGGGGTGGGGTACAAGAGACCCAGTACTTC. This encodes CAIRRGGVQETQYF.

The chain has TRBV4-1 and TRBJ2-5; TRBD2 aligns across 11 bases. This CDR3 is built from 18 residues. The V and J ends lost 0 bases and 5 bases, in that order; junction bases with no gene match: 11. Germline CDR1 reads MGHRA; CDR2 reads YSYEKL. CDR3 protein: CASSQDLRTSGSFETQYF. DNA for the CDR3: TGCGCCAGCAGCCAAGATCTCCGAACTAGCGGGAGTTTCGAGACCCAGTACTTC.

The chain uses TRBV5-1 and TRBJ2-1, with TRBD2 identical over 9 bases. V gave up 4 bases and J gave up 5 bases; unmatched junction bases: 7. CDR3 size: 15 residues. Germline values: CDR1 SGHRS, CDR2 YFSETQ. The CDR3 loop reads CASSSRLAEDNEQFF. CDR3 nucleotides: TGCGCCAGCAGCAGTCGACTAGCGGAGGACAATGAGCAGTTCTTC.

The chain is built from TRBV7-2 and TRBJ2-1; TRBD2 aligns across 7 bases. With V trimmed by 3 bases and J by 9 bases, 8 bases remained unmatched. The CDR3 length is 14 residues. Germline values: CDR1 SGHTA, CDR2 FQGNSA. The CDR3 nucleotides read TGTGCCAGCAGCTTTGCGGGACTACAAGGTGAGCAGTTCTTC. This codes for CASSFAGLQGEQFF.